Listed below are T cell receptor beta chains from one sample, sequenced in a study of beta chain features in type 1 diabetes. The method was immunoSEQ multiplex PCR; TCRdb's version includes in-frame clones alone and lacks a portion of them. The table shows under 300,000 clones, with approximately 10% occurring only once. The sample consisted of naive CD4+ T cells from blood. The source is a man aged 25 to 45 with type 1 diabetes. The CDR3 runs from the conserved cysteine through the conserved F or W. A D gene is named only where the DNA matches it firmly. Some rows have no size entry. The others give once, few or many, or a class for an expanded clone.

TRBJ1-5 . TRBV5-8 . CASSRATALNQPQHF TGTGCCAGCAGCCGGGCGACAGCGCTCAATCAGCCCCAGCATTTT
TRBJ2-7 TRBD1 TRBV18 few CASSVRDSSYEQYF TGTGCCAGCTCAGTCCGGGACAGTAGCTACGAGCAGTACTTC
TRBJ1-1 TRBD1 TRBV19 few CASSMGQGARAEAFF TGTGCCAGTAGTATGGGACAGGGGGCGCGTGCTGAAGCTTTCTTT
TRBJ2-5 TRBD1 TRBV18 . CASSPRQGSQETQYF TGTGCCAGCTCACCTCGACAGGGTAGCCAAGAGACCCAGTACTTC
TRBJ2-3 TRBD2 TRBV4-1 few CASSMTSGGTDTQYF TGCGCCAGCAGCATGACTAGCGGGGGCACAGATACGCAGTATTTT
TRBJ2-3 . TRBV27 few CASRGAATDTQYF TGTGCCAGCCGCGGGGCAGCCACAGATACGCAGTATTTT
TRBJ1-4 . TRBV7-2 . CASSLRRGDEKLFF TGTGCCAGCAGCTTAAGACGAGGTGATGAAAAACTGTTTTTT
TRBJ2-7 TRBD2 TRBV5-4 . CASSRLAGDYEQYF TGTGCCAGCAGCCGACTAGCGGGGGACTACGAGCAGTACTTC
TRBJ2-2 TRBD2 TRBV2 few CASLTSGGPGTGELFF TGTGCCAGCCTGACTAGCGGGGGGCCAGGCACCGGGGAGCTGTTTTTT
TRBJ1-5 . TRBV6-5 . CASSYQRGLNQPQHF TGTGCCAGCAGTTACCAACGCGGGCTCAATCAGCCCCAGCATTTT
TRBJ2-6 . TRBV4-3 few CASSQDRGTGANVLTF TGCGCCAGCAGCCAAGATAGGGGAACCGGGGCCAACGTCCTGACTTTC
TRBJ2-5 . TRBV18 . CASSPDLQETQYF TGTGCCAGCTCACCTGACTTACAAGAGACCCAGTACTTC
TRBJ2-5 . TRBV4-3 few CASSQELGRETQYF TGCGCCAGCAGCCAAGAGTTGGGGAGAGAGACCCAGTACTTC
TRBJ1-1 . TRBV29-1 . CSVGDTWNTEAFF TGCAGCGTTGGGGACACGTGGAACACTGAAGCTTTCTTT
TRBJ2-1 TRBD1 TRBV25-1 . CASSEVQGVVNEQFF TGTGCCAGCAGTGAAGTACAGGGGGTCGTGAATGAGCAGTTCTTC
TRBJ2-1 . TRBV20-1 . CSAWRRDEQFF TGCAGTGCCTGGAGGAGGGATGAGCAGTTCTTC